Presented here are 30 T cell receptor beta chains from one specimen sequenced in a study of monozygotic twins with inflammatory bowel disease. TCRdb reprocessed the 5' RACE reads; each CDR3 protein has one entry and no DNA is given. The sample table sets out approximately 400,000 distinct CDR3 sequences. The sequencing input was blood. These receptors came from a human donor with ulcerative colitis or Crohn's disease, or a healthy co-twin of an affected twin (not recorded which).

The chain combines TRBV4-3 with TRBJ2-2; TCRdb's assignment of TRBD1 cannot be checked, as there is no DNA. Germline V CDR1 and CDR2: LGHNA, YSLEER. The CDR3 is made up of 16 amino acids. The CDR3 sequence is CASSQDWRQYTGELFF.

This sequence joins TRBV29-1 and TRBJ1-1. The CDR3 loop spans 11 amino acids. Germline V gene data show CDR1 as SQVTM and CDR2 as ANQGSEA. The CDR3 loop is CSVQENTEAFF.

J is TRBJ2-2 and V is TRBV12-3 or TRBV12-4; TCRdb lists TRBD2, though no DNA is available to test this call. There are 15 residues in the CDR3. The CDR3 is CASSLTGGHTGELFF.

The V gene is TRBV20-1, the J gene TRBJ1-1. Germline CDR1 reads DFQATT; CDR2 reads SNEGSKA (reference sequence). This CDR3 contains 13 residues. The CDR3: CSALTTFRTEAFF.

V gene TRBV7-6 combines with J gene TRBJ2-2; the D call from TCRdb, TRBD2, cannot be confirmed without DNA. The CDR3 runs 21 residues. Germline V gene data show CDR1 as SGHVS and CDR2 as FNYEAQ. This chain's CDR3 is CASSHQAGTSGNVANTGELFF.

The chain links TRBV7-9 to TRBJ2-3. This CDR3 contains 13 residues. Germline-derived CDR1 and CDR2 are SEHNR and FQNEAQ (reference sequence). The CDR3 here is CASSLQSTDTQYF.

The chain couples TRBV20-1 to TRBJ2-3; as DNA is missing, the TRBD1 call by TCRdb cannot be tested. The CDR3 sequence is 15 residues long. The V gene's germline CDR1 is DFQATT and CDR2 SNEGSKA (reference sequence). The CDR3 loop reads CSALRGLRSTDTQYF.

The chain joins TRBV19 to TRBJ2-3; the TCRdb call, TRBD1, lacks DNA for checking. The germline V gene has CDR1 LNHDA and CDR2 SQIVND (reference sequence). The CDR3 sequence is 15 residues long. This CDR3 reads CASSPGGGITDTQYF.

The chain is built from TRBV19 and TRBJ2-1; TCRdb's D gene call, TRBD2, goes unchecked for lack of DNA. The CDR3 is 14 residues long. Germline V lookup: CDR1 LNHDA, CDR2 SQIVND (reference sequence). CDR3 residues: CASSPIQLAGVRFF.

This chain's CDR3 is CAWTVPQIYEQYF. The genes are TRBV30 and TRBJ2-7. Germline CDR1 is GTSNPN and CDR2 is SVGIG (reference sequence). CDR3 length equals 13 residues.

The rearrangement joins TRBV20-1 to TRBJ2-4. Looked up from germline, CDR1 is DFQATT and CDR2 is SNEGSKA (reference sequence). This CDR3 is 13 amino acids long. The CDR3 protein is CSASILAKNIQYF.

The rearrangement links TRBV5-1 to TRBJ2-3; the TCRdb D gene call, TRBD1, has no DNA to confirm it. This CDR3 spans 15 amino acids. Germline CDR1 is SGHRS and CDR2 is YFSETQ. CDR3 sequence: CASSLASTGVDTQYF. Together with reference TRBV5-1 and TRBJ2-3, the CDR3 gives the full variable domain: KAGVTQTPRYLIKTRGQQVTLSCSPISGHRSVSWYQQTPGQGLQFLFEYFSETQRNKGNFPGRFSGRQFSNSRSEMNVSTLELGDSALYLCASSLASTGVDTQYFGPGTRLTVL.

This chain connects TRBV12-3 or TRBV12-4 to TRBJ2-1; TCRdb's assignment of TRBD1 cannot be checked, as there is no DNA. There are 12 residues in the CDR3. The chain's CDR3 is CASALSRGEQFF.

The J gene is TRBJ2-4, the V gene TRBV18; TCRdb's D call of TRBD1 is untestable without DNA. CDR1 is KGHSH, CDR2 LQKENI, per germline. The CDR3 contains 15 residues. The CDR3 reads CASSLVPGHGNIQYF.

V gene TRBV20-1 combines with J gene TRBJ1-5; TCRdb outputs TRBD1, but without DNA this stays unchecked. Germline loops: CDR1 DFQATT, CDR2 SNEGSKA (reference sequence). CDR3 length: 16 residues. CDR3 protein: CSGTVLGSRGNQPQHF.

This sequence joins TRBV20-1 and TRBJ2-7; TCRdb returns TRBD2, unconfirmable since there is no DNA. The germline V gene encodes CDR1 DFQATT and CDR2 SNEGSKA (reference sequence). The CDR3 spans 15 residues. CDR3 residues: CSAFNIKLGINEQYF.

The chain combines TRBV5-1 with TRBJ2-6. The CDR3 loop spans 16 amino acids. Per germline, CDR1 SGHRS and CDR2 YFSETQ. CDR3 amino acids: CASSGAVTSGANVLTF.

The V call is TRBV4-3, the J call TRBJ2-2. Germline CDR1 is LGHNA and CDR2 is YSLEER. The CDR3 covers 13 residues. This CDR3 is CASSQLLTGELFF.

This rearrangement joins TRBV7-9 to TRBJ1-5; the D call of TRBD1 rests on TCRdb alone, since no DNA is present to check it. In germline, CDR1 is SEHNR, CDR2 FQNEAQ (reference sequence). The CDR3 has 17 amino acids. The CDR3 here is CASSLGIDTGMDQPQHF.

The V gene is TRBV5-1, the J gene TRBJ2-1. Germline V gene sequence: CDR1 SGHRS, CDR2 YFSETQ. This CDR3 contains 12 residues. CDR3 loop: CASSLSGFEQFF.

The chain has TRBV12-3 or TRBV12-4 and TRBJ2-1; as DNA is missing, the TRBD2 call by TCRdb cannot be tested. The CDR3 covers 14 residues. CDR3 residues: CASRSTSKDNEQFF.

The chain employs TRBV19 and TRBJ2-7. The CDR3 covers 15 residues. Germline CDR1 and CDR2: LNHDA and SQIVND (reference sequence). The CDR3 loop reads CASSISSTSPHEQYF.

V gene TRBV10-3 combines with J gene TRBJ2-3; there is no DNA to check the TCRdb D call of TRBD1. The germline gives CDR1 ENHRY, CDR2 SYGVKD. There are 13 residues in the CDR3. CDR3 residues: CAIRTPGSDTQYF.

This chain joins TRBV7-8 and TRBJ2-3. Germline CDR1 reads SGHVS; CDR2 reads FQNEAQ. CDR3 length equals 13 residues. The CDR3 spells CASVLAGADTQYF. The full variable domain, completed using reference TRBV7-8 and TRBJ2-3, is GAGVSQSPRYKVAKRGQDVALRCDPISGHVSLFWYQQALGQGPEFLTYFQNEAQLDKSGLPSDRFFAERPEGSVSTLKIQRTQQEDSAVYLCASVLAGADTQYFGPGTRLTVL.

The V and J genes are TRBV20-1 and TRBJ1-1. The germline gives CDR1 DFQATT, CDR2 SNEGSKA (reference sequence). The CDR3 spans 19 residues. CDR3 residues: CSATIGPNPPALINTEAFF.

This chain connects TRBV27 to TRBJ2-5; absent DNA, TCRdb's TRBD1 call cannot be checked. The CDR3 is made up of 16 amino acids. The V gene's germline CDR1 is MNHEY and CDR2 SMNVEV (reference sequence). The CDR3: CASSRGSGQGEETQYF.

CDR3 region: CASRPDSLRSSGNTIYF. This chain joins TRBV5-1 and TRBJ1-3; TCRdb selects TRBD1, and the lack of DNA leaves this call unchecked. CDR3 length: 17 amino acids. The germline gives CDR1 SGHRS, CDR2 YFSETQ.

The chain couples TRBV30 to TRBJ1-5; absent DNA, TCRdb's TRBD1 call cannot be checked. The CDR3 has 14 amino acids. Germline CDR1 GTSNPN, CDR2 SVGIG (reference sequence). The CDR3 protein is CAWSAGAANQPQHF.

V is TRBV7-9 and J is TRBJ1-1. The germline gives CDR1 SEHNR, CDR2 FQNEAQ (reference sequence). There are 13 residues in the CDR3. The CDR3 region is CASNPTLPGEAFF.

The chain links TRBV2 to TRBJ2-1. The CDR3 runs to 14 residues. Germline V gene lookup returns CDR1 SNHLY and CDR2 FYNNEI. This CDR3 reads CASSDQRIYNEQFF.